These 10 T cell receptor beta chains originate from one sample sequenced in a study of blood T cell repertoires in COVID-19. Data came from immunoSEQ multiplex PCR; TCRdb stores just in-frame clones and leaves some out. The sample gives about 200,000 clones, nearly 90% of which show up once; around 3.7% is in the top ten. Sequenced sample: PBMCs or T cells enriched from blood (not recorded which). The receptors shown here come from a woman aged 25 to 45 with acute COVID-19.

The chain recombines TRBV28 with TRBJ2-3; tentative D call: TRBD2 (6 bases). Germline assignment: CDR1 MDHEN and CDR2 SYDVKM. The CDR3 length is 16 residues. V lost 4 bases, J lost 3 bases, and 17 bases lay in between. The CDR3 nucleotides are TGTGCCAGCAGTTCGTACATCGGCCGGGGGACAGATACGCAGTATTTT. Translated: CASSSYIGRGTDTQYF.

CDR3 coding DNA: TGTGCCAGTAGTCTACCTAGCGGGGGCAACACCGGGGAGCTGTTTTTT. The encoded protein is CASSLPSGGNTGELFF. The genes are TRBV19 and TRBJ2-2; 10 positions match TRBD2. The V segment lost 5 bases and the J segment 2 bases; nucleotides outside the gene matches: 5. CDR3 size: 16 residues. Germline CDR1 LNHDA, CDR2 SQIVND (reference sequence).

The rearrangement links TRBV5-4 to TRBJ2-3; 10 bases are shared with TRBD1. The germline gives CDR1 SGHNT, CDR2 YYREEE (reference sequence). This CDR3 region has 18 residues. Trimming at V came to 4 bases and at J to 5 bases, leaving 16 bases not matched to a gene. The CDR3 region has the DNA TGTGCCAGCAGCCACAACACCTGGACAGGGGGAATAGGAGATACGCAGTATTTT. Encoded protein: CASSHNTWTGGIGDTQYF.

V and J are TRBV19 and TRBJ1-1, with TRBD1 identical over 8 bases. This CDR3 comprises 15 residues. The germline V gene encodes CDR1 LNHDA and CDR2 SQIVND (reference sequence). V lost 7 bases to trimming and J lost 3 bases; unmatched junction nucleotides: 10. The CDR3 region has the DNA TGTGCCAGTACCTTTGGACAGGGAGGGCACACTGAAGCTTTCTTT. This codes for CASTFGQGGHTEAFF.

This clone came up once. The gene calls are TRBV19 and TRBJ2-7; 7 positions match TRBD1. V lost 5 bases, J lost 3 bases, and 13 bases stayed unmatched. Germline values: CDR1 LNHDA, CDR2 SQIVND (reference sequence). The CDR3 extends over 16 amino acids. The DNA of the CDR3 is TGTGCCAGTAGTTTCCTTTATGAGACAGGGAACTACGAGCAGTACTTC. Protein product: CASSFLYETGNYEQYF. Full variable domain (missing parts from reference TRBV19 and TRBJ2-7): DGGITQSPKYLFRKEGQNVTLSCEQNLNHDAMYWYRQDPGQGLRLIYYSQIVNDFQKGDIAEGYSVSREKKESFPLTVTSAQKNPTAFYLCASSFLYETGNYEQYFGPGTRLTVT.

This chain links TRBV5-8 with TRBJ1-1; D is uncertain. V lost 0 bases to trimming and J lost 1 base, with 13 bases between them. The CDR3 sequence is 16 residues long. In germline, CDR1 is SGHTS, CDR2 YDEGEE. CDR3 sequence (DNA): TGTGCCAGCAGCTTGGTTAGGAGGGCGCAGAACACTGAAGCTTTCTTT. This gives the protein CASSLVRRAQNTEAFF.

This chain connects TRBV30 to TRBJ2-7, with no clear D. Deletions cut 2 bases from V and 0 bases from J, with 14 bases between. The CDR3 is made up of 15 amino acids. Per the germline V gene, CDR1 is GTSNPN and CDR2 is SVGIG (reference sequence). For the CDR3, the DNA is TGTGCCTGGAGTCGGGTACTTTCCAGCTCCTACGAGCAGTACTTC. Translation: CAWSRVLSSSYEQYF.

The chain is built from TRBV6-5 and TRBJ2-3; 11 nucleotides match TRBD1. J gave up 3 bases and V 4 bases, and 3 bases lay outside the gene matches. The CDR3 is 15 amino acids. Germline V lookup: CDR1 MNHEY, CDR2 SVGAGI. CDR3 DNA: TGTGCCAGCAGTTCGGGGACAGGGGGTACAGATACGCAGTATTTT. Translated: CASSSGTGGTDTQYF.

The chain has TRBV30 and TRBJ2-1, with TRBD2 identical over 9 bases. The ends lost 5 bases at V and 4 bases at J; junction bases unmatched: 9. From germline, CDR1 is GTSNPN and CDR2 SVGIG (reference sequence). The CDR3 has 15 residues. The CDR3 DNA is TGTGCCTGGGACGTAGCGGGGGCTACGTACAATGAGCAGTTCTTC. Encoded protein: CAWDVAGATYNEQFF. Variable domain in full (rest from reference TRBV30 and TRBJ2-1): SQTIHQWPATLVQPVGSPLSLECTVEGTSNPNLYWYRQAAGRGLQLLFYSVGIGQISSEVPQNLSASRPQDRQFILSSKKLLLSDSGFYLCAWDVAGATYNEQFFGPGTRLTVL.

The table lists this clone with a count of one. This rearrangement joins TRBV2 to TRBJ1-3; 7 bases are shared with TRBD1. Germline CDR1 is SNHLY and CDR2 is FYNNEI. This CDR3 region has 16 residues. After removal of 6 bases from V and 9 bases from J, the junction contained 17 bases not matched to a gene. CDR3 region: CASRDRTGGYWRTIYF. The CDR3 nucleotides are TGTGCCAGCAGGGACCGGACAGGAGGCTATTGGCGCACCATATATTTT.